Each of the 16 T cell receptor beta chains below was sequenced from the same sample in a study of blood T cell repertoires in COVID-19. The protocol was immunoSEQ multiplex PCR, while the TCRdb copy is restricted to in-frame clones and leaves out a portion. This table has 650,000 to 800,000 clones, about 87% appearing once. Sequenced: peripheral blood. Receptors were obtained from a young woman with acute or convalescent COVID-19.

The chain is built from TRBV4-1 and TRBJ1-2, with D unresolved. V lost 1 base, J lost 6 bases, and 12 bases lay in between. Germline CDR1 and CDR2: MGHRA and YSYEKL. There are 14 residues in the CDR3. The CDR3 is CASSQAEGSNGYTF. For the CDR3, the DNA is TGCGCCAGCAGCCAAGCGGAGGGATCAAATGGCTACACCTTC.

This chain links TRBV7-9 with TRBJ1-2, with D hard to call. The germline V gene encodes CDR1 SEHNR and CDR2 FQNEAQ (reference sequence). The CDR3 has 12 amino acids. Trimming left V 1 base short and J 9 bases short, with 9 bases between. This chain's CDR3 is CASSLDLRSYTF. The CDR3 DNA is TGTGCCAGCAGCTTAGATCTCAGGAGCTACACCTTC.

The CDR3 loop reads CASRPIDRGPETQYF. For the CDR3, the DNA is TGTGCCAGCAGGCCTATTGACAGGGGACCGGAGACCCAGTACTTC. The V and J genes are TRBV6-5 and TRBJ2-5; 8 bases are shared with TRBD1. The J segment lost 5 bases and the V segment lost 6 bases, leaving 11 bases of the junction unmatched. The CDR3 covers 15 residues. Germline V gene lookup returns CDR1 MNHEY and CDR2 SVGAGI.

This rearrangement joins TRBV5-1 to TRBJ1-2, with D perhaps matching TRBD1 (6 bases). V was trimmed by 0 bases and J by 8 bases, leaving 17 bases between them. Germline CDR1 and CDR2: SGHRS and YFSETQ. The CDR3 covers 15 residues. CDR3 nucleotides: TGCGCCAGCAGCTTGGGCCGTGGGGGCCCTTGGGGCTACACCTTC. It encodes CASSLGRGGPWGYTF.

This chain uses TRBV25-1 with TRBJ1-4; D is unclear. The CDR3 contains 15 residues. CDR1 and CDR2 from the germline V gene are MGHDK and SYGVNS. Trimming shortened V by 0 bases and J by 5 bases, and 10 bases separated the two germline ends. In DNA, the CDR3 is TGTGCCAGCAGTGAATATGGCATCGGGAATGAAAAACTGTTTTTT. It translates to CASSEYGIGNEKLFF.

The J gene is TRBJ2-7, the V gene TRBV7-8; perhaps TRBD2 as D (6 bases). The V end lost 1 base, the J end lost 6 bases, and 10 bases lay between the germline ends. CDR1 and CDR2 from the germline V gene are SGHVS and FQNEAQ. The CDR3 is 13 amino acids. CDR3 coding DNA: TGTGCCAGCAGCTTAGTTCGGAGGGGCGAGCAGTACTTC. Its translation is CASSLVRRGEQYF.

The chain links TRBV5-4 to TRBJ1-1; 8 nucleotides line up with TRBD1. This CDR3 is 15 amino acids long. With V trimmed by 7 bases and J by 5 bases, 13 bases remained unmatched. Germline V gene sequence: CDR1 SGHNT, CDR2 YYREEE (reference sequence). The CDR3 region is CASPASGQGTTEAFF. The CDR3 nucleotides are TGTGCCAGCCCCGCGTCCGGACAGGGTACTACTGAAGCTTTCTTT.

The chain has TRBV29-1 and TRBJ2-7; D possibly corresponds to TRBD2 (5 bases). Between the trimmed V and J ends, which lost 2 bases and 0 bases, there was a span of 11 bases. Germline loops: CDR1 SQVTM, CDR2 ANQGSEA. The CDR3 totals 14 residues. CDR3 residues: CSVELPGSSYEQYF. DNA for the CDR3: TGCAGCGTTGAACTCCCTGGGAGCTCCTACGAGCAGTACTTC.

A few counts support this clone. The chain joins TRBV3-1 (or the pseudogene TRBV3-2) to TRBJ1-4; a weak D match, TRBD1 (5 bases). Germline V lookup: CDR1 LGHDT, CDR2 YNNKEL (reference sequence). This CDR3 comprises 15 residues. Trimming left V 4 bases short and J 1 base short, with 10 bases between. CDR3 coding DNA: TGTGCCAGCAGCCCTCGACAGCTAACTAATGAAAAACTGTTTTTT. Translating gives CASSPRQLTNEKLFF.

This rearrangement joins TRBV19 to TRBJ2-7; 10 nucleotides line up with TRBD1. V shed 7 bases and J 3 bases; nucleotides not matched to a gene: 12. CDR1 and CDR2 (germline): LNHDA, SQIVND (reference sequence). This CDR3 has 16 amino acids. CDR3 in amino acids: CASTYRGGQGVYEQYF. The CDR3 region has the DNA TGTGCCAGTACCTATCGCGGTGGACAGGGGGTCTACGAGCAGTACTTC.

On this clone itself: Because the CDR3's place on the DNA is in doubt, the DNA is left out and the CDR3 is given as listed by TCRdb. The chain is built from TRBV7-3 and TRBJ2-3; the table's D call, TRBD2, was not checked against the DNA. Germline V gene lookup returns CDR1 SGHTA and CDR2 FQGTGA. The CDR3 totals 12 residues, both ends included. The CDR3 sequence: CASSSSADTQYF.

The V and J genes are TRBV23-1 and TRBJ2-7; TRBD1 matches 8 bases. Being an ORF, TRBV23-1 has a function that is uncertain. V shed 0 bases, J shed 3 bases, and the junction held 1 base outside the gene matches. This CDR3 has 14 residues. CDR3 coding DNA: TGCGCCAGCAGTCAATCGGACAGGGTCTACGAGCAGTACTTC. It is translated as CASSQSDRVYEQYF.

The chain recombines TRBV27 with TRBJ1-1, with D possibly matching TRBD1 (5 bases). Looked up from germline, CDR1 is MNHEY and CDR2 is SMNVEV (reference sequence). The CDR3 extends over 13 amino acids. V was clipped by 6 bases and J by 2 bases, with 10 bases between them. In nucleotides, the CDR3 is TGTGCCAGCAGACAGGCCACAAACACTGAAGCTTTCTTT. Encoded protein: CASRQATNTEAFF.

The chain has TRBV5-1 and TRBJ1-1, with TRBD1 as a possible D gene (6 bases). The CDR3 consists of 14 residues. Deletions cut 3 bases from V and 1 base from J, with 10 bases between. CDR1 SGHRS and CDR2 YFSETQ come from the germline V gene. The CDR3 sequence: CASSSQGPNTEAFF. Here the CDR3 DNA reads TGCGCCAGCAGCTCACAGGGCCCGAACACTGAAGCTTTCTTT.

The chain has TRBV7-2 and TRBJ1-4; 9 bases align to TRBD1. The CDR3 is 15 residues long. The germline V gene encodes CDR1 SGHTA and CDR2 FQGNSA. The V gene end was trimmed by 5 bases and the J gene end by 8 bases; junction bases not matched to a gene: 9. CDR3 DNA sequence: TGTGCCAGCAGCGCCACAGGGGGCGCGGGGGAAAAACTGTTTTTT. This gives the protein CASSATGGAGEKLFF.

CDR3 protein: CASSPGLSSYNEQFF. For the CDR3, the DNA is TGTGCCAGCAGTCCGGGACTGAGCTCCTACAATGAGCAGTTCTTC. The chain links TRBV6-5 to TRBJ2-1, with a weak D call TRBD2 (6 bases). From germline, CDR1 is MNHEY and CDR2 SVGAGI. V shed 5 bases and J shed 0 bases, with 11 bases lying between them. The CDR3 is 15 amino acids.